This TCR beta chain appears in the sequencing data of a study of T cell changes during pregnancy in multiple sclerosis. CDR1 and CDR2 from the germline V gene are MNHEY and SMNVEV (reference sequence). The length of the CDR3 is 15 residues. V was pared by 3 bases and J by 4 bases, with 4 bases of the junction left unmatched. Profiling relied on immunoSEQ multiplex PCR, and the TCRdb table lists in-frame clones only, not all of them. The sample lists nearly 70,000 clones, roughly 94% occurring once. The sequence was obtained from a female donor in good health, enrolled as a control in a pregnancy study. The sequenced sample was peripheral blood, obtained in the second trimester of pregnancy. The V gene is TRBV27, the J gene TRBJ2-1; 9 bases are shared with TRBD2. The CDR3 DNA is TGTGCCAGCAGTTTCGGTGCGGGGGGGTACAATGAGCAGTTCTTC. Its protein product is CASSFGAGGYNEQFF.